This T cell receptor (beta chain) is drawn from a study of T cell changes during pregnancy in multiple sclerosis. This table comes from immunoSEQ multiplex PCR, and its TCRdb copy is limited to in-frame clones, with some not included. The data show approximately 68,000 clones, 91% seen once. V dropped 5 bases and J dropped 2; count of bases not matched to a gene: 6. Per germline, CDR1 SGHTA and CDR2 FQGNSA. CDR3 size: 14 residues. Sequenced material: peripheral blood, taken in the third trimester of pregnancy. This receptor was identified in a female donor in good health, enrolled as a control in a pregnancy study. The chain has TRBV7-2 and TRBJ2-7; 7 bases are a match to TRBD1. As DNA, the CDR3 is TGTGCCAGCAGCGGGGGACAGTCAGCCTACGAGCAGTACTTC. Its protein is CASSGGQSAYEQYF.